This T cell receptor beta chain appears in the sequencing data of a study of cytomegalovirus exposure and HLA in healthy donors. The PCR employed 60 Vbeta primers together with 13 Jbeta primers. In the original analysis: In a later analysis, roughly 86 million unique TCR beta chains included roughly 11 million shared by two or more donors. TCRdb's table, derived via immunoSEQ multiplex PCR, lists solely in-frame clones and lacks some. V and J calls and clone size are those listed in that table; D and trimming were worked out from the DNA. The profile covers about 140,000 clones, with roughly three quarters appearing a single time and around 14% taken by the ten largest. Study results and limitations: Researchers reported in a later analysis that a missense DCLRE1C variant was tied to TCR beta V- and J-gene trimming.

Germline V gene data show CDR1 as MNHEY and CDR2 as SVGAGI. The CDR3 is 13 residues long. The junction had 10 bases not matched to a gene; V was cut back by 8 bases and J by 9 bases. As regards this clone: Its antigen is not known.

The clonotype was recovered from a middle-aged woman in good health and CMV-seronegative. The V gene is TRBV6-5, the J gene TRBJ2-3; 8 bases line up with TRBD2. Material: PBMCs. The CDR3 here is CASQTGTSDTQYF. The CDR3 DNA reads as TGTGCCAGCCAAACCGGGACTAGTGACACGCAGTATTTT.